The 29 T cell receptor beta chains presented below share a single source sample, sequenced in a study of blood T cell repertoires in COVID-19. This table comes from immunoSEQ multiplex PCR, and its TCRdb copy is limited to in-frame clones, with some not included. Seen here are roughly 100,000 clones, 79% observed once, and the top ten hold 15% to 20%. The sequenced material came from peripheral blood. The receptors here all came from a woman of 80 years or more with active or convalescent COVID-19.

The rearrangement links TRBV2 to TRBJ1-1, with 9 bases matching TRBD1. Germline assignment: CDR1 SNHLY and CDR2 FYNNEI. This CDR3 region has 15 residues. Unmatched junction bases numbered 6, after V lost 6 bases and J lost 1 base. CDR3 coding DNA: TGTGCCAGCAGCCAACAGGGGGCTAAGAACACTGAAGCTTTCTTT. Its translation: CASSQQGAKNTEAFF.

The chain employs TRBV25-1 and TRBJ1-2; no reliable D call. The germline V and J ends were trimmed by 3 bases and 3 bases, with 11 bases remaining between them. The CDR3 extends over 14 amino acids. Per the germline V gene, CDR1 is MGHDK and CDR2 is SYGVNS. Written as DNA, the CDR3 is TGTGCCAGCAGTGATTCTGGGAGCGACTATGGCTACACCTTC. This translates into CASSDSGSDYGYTF.

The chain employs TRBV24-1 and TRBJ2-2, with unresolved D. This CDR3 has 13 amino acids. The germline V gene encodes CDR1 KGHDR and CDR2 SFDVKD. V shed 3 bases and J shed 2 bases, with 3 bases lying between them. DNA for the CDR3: TGTGCCACCAGTGATACTAACACCGGGGAGCTGTTTTTT. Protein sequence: CATSDTNTGELFF.

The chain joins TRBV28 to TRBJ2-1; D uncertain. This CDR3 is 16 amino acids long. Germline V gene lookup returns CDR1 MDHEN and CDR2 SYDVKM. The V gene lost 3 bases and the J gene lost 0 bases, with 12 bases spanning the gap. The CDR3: CASSFSGGASYNEQFF. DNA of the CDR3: TGTGCCAGCAGTTTCTCTGGCGGAGCCTCCTACAATGAGCAGTTCTTC.

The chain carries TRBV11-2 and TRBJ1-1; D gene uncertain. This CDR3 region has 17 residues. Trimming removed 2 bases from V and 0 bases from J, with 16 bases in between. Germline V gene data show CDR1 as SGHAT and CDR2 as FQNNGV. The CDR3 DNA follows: TGTGCCAGCAGCTTATTAGGCGGCAGAATCCTGAACACTGAAGCTTTCTTT. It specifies CASSLLGGRILNTEAFF.

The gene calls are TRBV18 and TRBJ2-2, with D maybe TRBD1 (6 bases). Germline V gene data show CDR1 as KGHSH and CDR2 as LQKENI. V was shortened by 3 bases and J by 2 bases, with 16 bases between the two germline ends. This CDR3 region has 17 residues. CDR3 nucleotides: TGTGCCAGCTCACCGCTGGTACAGGGCATCAACACCGGGGAGCTGTTTTTT. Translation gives CASSPLVQGINTGELFF. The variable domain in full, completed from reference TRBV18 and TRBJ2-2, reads NAGVMQNPRHLVRRRGQEARLRCSPMKGHSHVYWYRQLPEEGLKFMVYLQKENIIDESGMPKERFSAEFPKEGPSILRIQQVVRGDSAAYFCASSPLVQGINTGELFFGEGSRLTVL.

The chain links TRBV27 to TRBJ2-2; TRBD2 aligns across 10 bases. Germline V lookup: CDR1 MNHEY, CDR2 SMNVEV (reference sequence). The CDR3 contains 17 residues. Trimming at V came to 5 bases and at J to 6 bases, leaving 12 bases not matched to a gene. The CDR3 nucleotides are TGTGCCAGCAGTCCTACCCTAGCGGGGGTGGTGGCCGGGGAGCTGTTTTTT. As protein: CASSPTLAGVVAGELFF.

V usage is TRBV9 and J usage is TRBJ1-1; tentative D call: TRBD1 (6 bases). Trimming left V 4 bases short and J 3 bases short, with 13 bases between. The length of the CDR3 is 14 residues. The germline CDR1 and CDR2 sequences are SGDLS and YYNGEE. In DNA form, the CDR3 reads TGTGCCAGCAGCTATGGGGGCGCGGACACTGAAGCTTTCTTT. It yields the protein CASSYGGADTEAFF.

CDR3 region: CASSKGETQYF. The CDR3 DNA reads as TGTGCCAGCTCCAAGGGGGAGACCCAGTACTTC. The chain couples TRBV12-3 or TRBV12-4 to TRBJ2-5, with TRBD1 as a possible D gene (5 bases). The V and J ends lost 8 bases and 5 bases respectively, with 9 bases between them. The CDR3 length is 11 residues.

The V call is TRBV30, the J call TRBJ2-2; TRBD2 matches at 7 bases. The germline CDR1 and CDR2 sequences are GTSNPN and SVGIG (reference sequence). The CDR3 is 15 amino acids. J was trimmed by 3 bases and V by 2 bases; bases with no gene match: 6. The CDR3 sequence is CAWSRVRGDTGELFF. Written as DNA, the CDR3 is TGTGCCTGGAGTCGCGTCCGGGGGGACACCGGGGAGCTGTTTTTT.

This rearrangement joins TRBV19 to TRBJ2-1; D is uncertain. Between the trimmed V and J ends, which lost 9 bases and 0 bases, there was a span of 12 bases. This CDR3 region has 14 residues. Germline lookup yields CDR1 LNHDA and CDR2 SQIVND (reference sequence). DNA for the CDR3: TGTGCCAGCAAACTAAGAAGCTCCTACAATGAGCAGTTCTTC. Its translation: CASKLRSSYNEQFF.

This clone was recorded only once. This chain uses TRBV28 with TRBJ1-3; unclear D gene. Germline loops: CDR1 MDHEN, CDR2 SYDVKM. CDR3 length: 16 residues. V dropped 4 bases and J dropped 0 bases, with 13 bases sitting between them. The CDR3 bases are TGTGCCAGCAGTTCAAAAGTTAGAAACTCTGGAAACACCATATATTTT. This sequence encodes CASSSKVRNSGNTIYF. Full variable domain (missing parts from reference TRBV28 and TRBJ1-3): DVKVTQSSRYLVKRTGEKVFLECVQDMDHENMFWYRQDPGLGLRLIYFSYDVKMKEKGDIPEGYSVSREKKERFSLILESASTNQTSMYLCASSSKVRNSGNTIYFGEGSWLTVV.

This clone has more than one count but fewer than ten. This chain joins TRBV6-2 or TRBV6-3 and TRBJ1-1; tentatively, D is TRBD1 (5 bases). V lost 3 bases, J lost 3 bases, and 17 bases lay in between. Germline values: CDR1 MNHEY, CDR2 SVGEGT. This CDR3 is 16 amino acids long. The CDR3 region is CASSYRGAGQDTEAFF. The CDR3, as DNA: TGTGCCAGCAGTTATCGCGGGGCGGGTCAGGACACTGAAGCTTTCTTT.

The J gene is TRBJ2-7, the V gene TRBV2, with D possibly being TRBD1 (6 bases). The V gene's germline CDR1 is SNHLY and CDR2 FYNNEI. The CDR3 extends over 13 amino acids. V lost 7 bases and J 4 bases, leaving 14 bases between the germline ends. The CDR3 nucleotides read TGTGCCAGCAACAGGGACCCTGGGTACGAGCAGTACTTC. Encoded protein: CASNRDPGYEQYF. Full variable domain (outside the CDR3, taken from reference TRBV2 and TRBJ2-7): EPEVTQTPSHQVTQMGQEVILRCVPISNHLYFYWYRQILGQKVEFLVSFYNNEISEKSEIFDDQFSVERPDGSNFTLKIRSTKLEDSAMYFCASNRDPGYEQYFGPGTRLTVT.

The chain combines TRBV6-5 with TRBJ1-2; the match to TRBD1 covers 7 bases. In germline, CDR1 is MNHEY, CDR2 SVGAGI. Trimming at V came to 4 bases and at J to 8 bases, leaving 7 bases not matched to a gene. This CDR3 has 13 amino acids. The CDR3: CASSSTYRGGYTF. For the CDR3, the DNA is TGTGCCAGCAGTTCGACCTACAGGGGCGGCTACACCTTC.

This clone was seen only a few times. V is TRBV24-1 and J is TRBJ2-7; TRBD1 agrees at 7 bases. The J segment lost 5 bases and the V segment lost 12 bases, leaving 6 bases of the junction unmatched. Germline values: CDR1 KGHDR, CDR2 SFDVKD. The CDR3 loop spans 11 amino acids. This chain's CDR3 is CASDRDHEQYF. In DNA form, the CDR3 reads TGTGCCTCCGACAGGGACCACGAGCAGTACTTC.

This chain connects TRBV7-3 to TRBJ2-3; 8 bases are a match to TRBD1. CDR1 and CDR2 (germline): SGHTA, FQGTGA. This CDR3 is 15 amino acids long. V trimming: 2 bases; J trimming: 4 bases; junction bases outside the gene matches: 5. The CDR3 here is CASSLGSTGADTQYF. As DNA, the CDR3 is TGTGCCAGCAGCTTAGGTTCGACAGGGGCAGATACGCAGTATTTT. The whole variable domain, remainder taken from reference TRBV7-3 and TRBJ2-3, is GAGVSQTPSNKVTEKGKYVELRCDPISGHTALYWYRQSLGQGPEFLIYFQGTGAADDSGLPNDRFFAVRPEGSVSTLKIQRTERGDSAVYLCASSLGSTGADTQYFGPGTRLTVL.

CDR3 sequence (DNA): TGTGCCAGCAGTTTCCACACTAGCAGCATACAAGAGACCCAGTACTTC. This gives the protein CASSFHTSSIQETQYF. V and J are TRBV28 and TRBJ2-5, with D tentatively TRBD2 (6 bases). V gave up 3 bases and J gave up 2 bases, with 16 bases separating them. The germline V gene has CDR1 MDHEN and CDR2 SYDVKM. This CDR3 has 16 residues. The full variable domain, with the rest looked up from reference TRBV28 and TRBJ2-5, is DVKVTQSSRYLVKRTGEKVFLECVQDMDHENMFWYRQDPGLGLRLIYFSYDVKMKEKGDIPEGYSVSREKKERFSLILESASTNQTSMYLCASSFHTSSIQETQYFGPGTRLLVL.

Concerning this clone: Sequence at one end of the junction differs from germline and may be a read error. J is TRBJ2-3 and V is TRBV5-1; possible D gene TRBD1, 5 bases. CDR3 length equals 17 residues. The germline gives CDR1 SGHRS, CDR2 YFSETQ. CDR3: CASSLLIGATSTDTQYF. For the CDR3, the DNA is TGTGCCAGCAGCTTGTTAATAGGGGCAACTAGCACAGATACGCAGTATTTT.

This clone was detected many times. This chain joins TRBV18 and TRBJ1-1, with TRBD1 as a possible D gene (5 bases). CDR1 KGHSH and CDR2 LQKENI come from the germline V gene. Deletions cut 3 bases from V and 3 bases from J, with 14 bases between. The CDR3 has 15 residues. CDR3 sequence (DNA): TGTGCCAGCTCACCTCTGGAAGGGGCTTACACTGAAGCTTTCTTT. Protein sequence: CASSPLEGAYTEAFF.

The CDR3 bases are TGTGCCAGTAGTATAGGTTGGGGTAGCGGGAGGGTTAGGAATGAGCAGTTCTTC. Protein product: CASSIGWGSGRVRNEQFF. The rearrangement links TRBV19 to TRBJ2-1, with TRBD2 identical over 11 bases. The V and J ends lost 1 base and 7 bases, in that order; junction bases with no gene match: 12. Per the germline V gene, CDR1 is LNHDA and CDR2 is SQIVND (reference sequence). This CDR3 is 18 amino acids long.

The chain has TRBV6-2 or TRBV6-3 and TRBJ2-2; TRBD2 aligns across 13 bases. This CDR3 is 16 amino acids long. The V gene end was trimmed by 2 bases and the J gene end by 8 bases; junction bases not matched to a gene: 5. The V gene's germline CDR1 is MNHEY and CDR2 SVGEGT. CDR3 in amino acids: CASSYPGLAGKGELFF. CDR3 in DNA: TGTGCCAGCAGTTACCCGGGACTAGCGGGAAAAGGGGAGCTGTTTTTT.

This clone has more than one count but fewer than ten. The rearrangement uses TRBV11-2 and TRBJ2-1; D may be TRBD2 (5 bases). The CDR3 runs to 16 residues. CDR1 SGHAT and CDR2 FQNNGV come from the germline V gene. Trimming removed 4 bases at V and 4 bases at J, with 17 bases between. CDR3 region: CASSYDLNSGYNEQFF. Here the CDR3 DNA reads TGTGCCAGCAGCTACGACTTAAACAGCGGTTACAATGAGCAGTTCTTC.

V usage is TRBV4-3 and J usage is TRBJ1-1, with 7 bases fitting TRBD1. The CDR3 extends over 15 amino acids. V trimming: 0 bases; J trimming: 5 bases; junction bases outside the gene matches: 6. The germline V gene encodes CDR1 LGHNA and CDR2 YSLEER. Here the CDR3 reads CASSQDGAGGTEAFF. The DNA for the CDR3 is TGCGCCAGCAGCCAAGATGGGGCAGGGGGGACTGAAGCTTTCTTT.

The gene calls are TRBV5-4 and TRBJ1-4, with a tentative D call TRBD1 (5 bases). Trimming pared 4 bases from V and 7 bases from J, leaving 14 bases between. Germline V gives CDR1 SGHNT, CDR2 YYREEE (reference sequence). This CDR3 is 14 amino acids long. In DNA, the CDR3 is TGTGCCAGCAGCCCGGGCAACAGGAGTGAAAAACTGTTTTTT. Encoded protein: CASSPGNRSEKLFF.

CDR3 in amino acids: CASSLGLAGVQETQYF. In nucleotides, the CDR3 is TGTGCCAGCAGCTTAGGGTTAGCGGGGGTCCAAGAGACCCAGTACTTC. V and J are TRBV7-2 and TRBJ2-5; TRBD2 matches 9 bases. The CDR3 extends over 16 amino acids. J lost 1 base, V lost 1 base, and 4 bases had no gene match. Germline V gene lookup returns CDR1 SGHTA and CDR2 FQGNSA.

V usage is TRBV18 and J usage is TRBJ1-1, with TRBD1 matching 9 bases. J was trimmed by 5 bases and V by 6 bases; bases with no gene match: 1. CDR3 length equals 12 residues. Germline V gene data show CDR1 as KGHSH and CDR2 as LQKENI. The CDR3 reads CASSGTGTEAFF. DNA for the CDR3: TGTGCCAGCTCGGGGACAGGGACTGAAGCTTTCTTT.

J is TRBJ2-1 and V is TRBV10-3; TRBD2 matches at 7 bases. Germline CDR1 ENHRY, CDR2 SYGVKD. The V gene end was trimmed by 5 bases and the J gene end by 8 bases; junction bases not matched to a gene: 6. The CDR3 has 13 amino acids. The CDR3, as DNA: TGTGCCATCAGTTGGGGAGGGTCCGATGAGCAGTTCTTC. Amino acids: CAISWGGSDEQFF.

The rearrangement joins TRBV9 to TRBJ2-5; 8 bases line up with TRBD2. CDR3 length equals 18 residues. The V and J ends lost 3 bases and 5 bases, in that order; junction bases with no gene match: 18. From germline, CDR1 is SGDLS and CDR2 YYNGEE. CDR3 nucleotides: TGTGCCAGCAGCGGGCGCGATGGGACTAGTGGGGAGTGGGAGACCCAGTACTTC. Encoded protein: CASSGRDGTSGEWETQYF.